The 29 T cell receptor beta chains given below trace back to one sample, sequenced in a study of shared clonotypes between healthy human individuals. Clones were read by immunoSEQ multiplex PCR, and TCRdb kept only the in-frame ones, dropping some. The sample consists of roughly 1,500,000 clones, 98% of them appearing once. Sequencing was carried out using naive CD4+ T cells sorted from blood. Regarding subset: CD45RA+ positively selected. Every receptor here comes from a young man in good health.

J is TRBJ2-1 and V is TRBV21-1; TRBD2 is taken as the D call from the table, unchecked against the DNA. TRBV21-1 is a pseudogene. The CDR3 is 18 residues long. CDR3 nucleotide sequence: TGTGCCAGCAGCAAAACCCTGGCGCCAGCGGGCACTTACAATGAGCAGTTCTTC. This translates into CASSKTLAPAGTYNEQFF.

This chain links TRBV2 with TRBJ1-3; 7 bases fit TRBD1. The J segment lost 0 bases and the V segment lost 2 bases, leaving 4 bases of the junction unmatched. Germline values: CDR1 SNHLY, CDR2 FYNNEI. This CDR3 spans 16 amino acids. The DNA for the CDR3 is TGTGCCAGCAGTGAAAACAGGGGTCCCTCTGGAAACACCATATATTTT. Amino acid sequence: CASSENRGPSGNTIYF.

The V and J genes are TRBV5-1 and TRBJ1-1, with 8 bases that match TRBD1. The V and J ends lost 5 bases and 0 bases, in that order; junction bases with no gene match: 9. This CDR3 contains 16 residues. Germline CDR1 reads SGHRS; CDR2 reads YFSETQ. The chain's CDR3 is CASRPGQEAMNTEAFF. Here the CDR3 DNA reads TGCGCCAGCAGACCGGGACAGGAAGCGATGAACACTGAAGCTTTCTTT.

The genes are TRBV5-4 and TRBJ2-3; weak D call: TRBD2 (5 bases). This CDR3 has 17 residues. Germline loops: CDR1 SGHNT, CDR2 YYREEE (reference sequence). Trimming removed 4 bases from V and 0 bases from J, with 18 bases in between. The CDR3 DNA follows: TGTGCCAGCAGCAAAGGTCCCAGCGGACGCAGCACAGATACGCAGTATTTT. Protein product: CASSKGPSGRSTDTQYF. Supplemented by reference TRBV5-4 and TRBJ2-3, the full variable domain reads ETGVTQSPTHLIKTRGQQVTLRCSSQSGHNTVSWYQQALGQGPQFIFQYYREEENGRGNFPPRFSGLQFPNYSSELNVNALELDDSALYLCASSKGPSGRSTDTQYFGPGTRLTVL.

The chain employs TRBV4-2 and TRBJ2-7; D is unresolved. Germline lookup yields CDR1 LGHNA and CDR2 YNFKEQ. Trimming removed 1 base from V and 2 bases from J, with 15 bases in between. The CDR3 sequence is 16 residues long. CDR3 bases: TGTGCCAGCAGCCAAGTGGCTCAGGCCCCCGCCTACGAGCAGTACTTC. This encodes CASSQVAQAPAYEQYF.

The V and J genes are TRBV28 and TRBJ1-1; D is undetermined. Germline CDR1 MDHEN, CDR2 SYDVKM. The V and J ends lost 3 bases and 4 bases respectively, with 6 bases between them. CDR3 length equals 12 residues. For the CDR3, the DNA is TGTGCCAGCAGTTTTACGGGCACTGAAGCTTTCTTT. Its protein product is CASSFTGTEAFF. Looking up the rest from reference TRBV28 and TRBJ1-1 gives the full variable domain: DVKVTQSSRYLVKRTGEKVFLECVQDMDHENMFWYRQDPGLGLRLIYFSYDVKMKEKGDIPEGYSVSREKKERFSLILESASTNQTSMYLCASSFTGTEAFFGQGTRLTVV.

The chain is built from TRBV7-9 and TRBJ2-2, with TRBD2 matching over 11 bases. The trim removed 8 bases at V and 3 bases at J, leaving 2 bases unmatched. Germline-derived CDR1 and CDR2 are SEHNR and FQNEAQ (reference sequence). The CDR3 consists of 14 residues. CDR3 in amino acids: CASLLAGDTGELFF. The DNA of the CDR3 is TGTGCCAGCCTACTAGCGGGAGACACCGGGGAGCTGTTTTTT.

This chain links TRBV7-3 with TRBJ1-5; the D is unclear. Germline V gives CDR1 SGHTA, CDR2 FQGTGA. V was pared by 0 bases and J by 7 bases, with 7 bases between. The CDR3 covers 13 residues. CDR3 DNA sequence: TGTGCCAGCAGCTTAACGAGGTCCCAGCCCCAGCATTTT. It codes for CASSLTRSQPQHF.

The rearrangement uses TRBV6-1 and TRBJ2-7; no definite D call. V was clipped by 10 bases and J by 3 bases, with 16 bases between them. Germline assignment: CDR1 MNHNS and CDR2 SASEGT. The CDR3 is 13 residues long. DNA for the CDR3: TGTGCCACCTGGAGAAGCCCGGGCTACGAGCAGTACTTC. This sequence encodes CATWRSPGYEQYF.

The chain combines TRBV5-4 with TRBJ2-1; tentatively, D is TRBD1 (5 bases). V was trimmed by 5 bases and J by 4 bases, leaving 16 bases between them. CDR1 and CDR2 from the germline V gene are SGHNT and YYREEE (reference sequence). CDR3 length: 15 amino acids. The CDR3 loop reads CASRPEPAGYNEQFF. The DNA of the CDR3 is TGTGCCAGCAGACCCGAGCCAGCAGGGTACAATGAGCAGTTCTTC.

V gene TRBV6-5 combines with J gene TRBJ2-2, with D perhaps TRBD1 (5 bases). In germline, CDR1 is MNHEY, CDR2 SVGAGI. CDR3 length equals 12 residues. Trimming took 0 bases from V and 13 from J, leaving 9 bases between them. For the CDR3, the DNA is TGTGCCAGCAGTTACTCCCAGGGTATGCTGTTTTTT. Translated: CASSYSQGMLFF.

This chain links TRBV5-1 with TRBJ2-2; tentative D call: TRBD1 (6 bases). CDR3 length: 14 amino acids. Germline CDR1 reads SGHRS; CDR2 reads YFSETQ. Trimming took 6 bases from V and 6 from J, leaving 15 bases between them. The CDR3 spells CASIETGSPGELFF. The DNA of the CDR3 is TGCGCCAGCATAGAAACAGGGTCCCCCGGGGAGCTGTTTTTT.

This clone was observed once. The genes are TRBV15 and TRBJ1-3; 10 nucleotides agree with TRBD1. CDR3 length: 15 residues. In germline, CDR1 is LNHNV, CDR2 YYDKDF (reference sequence). The V and J ends lost 6 bases and 4 bases, in that order; junction bases with no gene match: 6. Written as DNA, the CDR3 is TGTGCCACCAGACCGACAGGGGGCTCAGGAAACACCATATATTTT. It translates to CATRPTGGSGNTIYF. The full variable domain, with the rest looked up from reference TRBV15 and TRBJ1-3, is DAMVIQNPRYQVTQFGKPVTLSCSQTLNHNVMYWYQQKSSQAPKLLFHYYDKDFNNEADTPDNFQSRRPNTSFCFLDIRSPGLGDTAMYLCATRPTGGSGNTIYFGEGSWLTVV.

Remarks on this clone: The sample carries other DNA sequences with the same CDR3. The chain links TRBV9 to TRBJ2-1; D not certain. Germline values: CDR1 SGDLS, CDR2 YYNGEE. The length of the CDR3 is 14 residues. Trimming pared 4 bases from V and 0 bases from J, leaving 8 bases between. The CDR3 DNA follows: TGTGCCAGCAGCCCCTCTGGCTCCTACAATGAGCAGTTCTTC. Translation gives CASSPSGSYNEQFF.

This chain connects TRBV7-9 to TRBJ2-5; D is possibly TRBD2 (5 bases). The CDR3 spans 15 residues. V was pared by 1 base and J by 5 bases, with 14 bases between. Germline CDR1 SEHNR, CDR2 FQNEAQ (reference sequence). CDR3 DNA: TGTGCCAGCAGCTTAGACCCCCTGGGCGGGGAGACCCAGTACTTC. It specifies CASSLDPLGGETQYF.

This rearrangement joins TRBV7-9 to TRBJ1-2, with a possible D match to TRBD1 (5 bases). V shed 5 bases and J shed 6 bases, with 16 bases lying between them. The CDR3 is 14 amino acids. Germline V CDR1 and CDR2: SEHNR, FQNEAQ (reference sequence). The CDR3 is CASSRSDLGHGYTF. In DNA form, the CDR3 reads TGTGCCAGCAGCCGATCGGACTTGGGGCATGGCTACACCTTC.

The chain combines TRBV9 with TRBJ2-7, with unresolved D. Germline V lookup: CDR1 SGDLS, CDR2 YYNGEE. Trimming took off 0 bases at V and 5 bases at J, with 12 bases between the two ends. The CDR3 is made up of 14 amino acids. The CDR3 here is CASSVAPRMDEQYF. The CDR3 bases are TGTGCCAGCAGCGTAGCTCCCCGGATGGACGAGCAGTACTTC.

This CDR3 is CASSMTGVGQPQHF. The CDR3 DNA sequence: TGTGCCAGCAGTATGACGGGGGTGGGACAGCCCCAGCATTTT. This rearrangement joins TRBV27 to TRBJ1-5, with D perhaps TRBD1 (5 bases). Per the germline V gene, CDR1 is MNHEY and CDR2 is SMNVEV (reference sequence). The CDR3 runs to 14 residues. Trimming took 5 bases from V and 7 from J, leaving 15 bases between them.

The J gene is TRBJ1-4, the V gene TRBV18; D call uncertain. Germline values: CDR1 KGHSH, CDR2 LQKENI. The CDR3 consists of 13 residues. V dropped 3 bases and J dropped 3 bases, with 5 bases sitting between them. CDR3: CASSPKSNEKLFF. The CDR3, as DNA: TGTGCCAGCTCACCTAAGTCTAATGAAAAACTGTTTTTT.

The V and J genes are TRBV2 and TRBJ2-2; D is unclear. Trimming removed 7 bases from V and 5 bases from J, with 14 bases in between. CDR1 SNHLY and CDR2 FYNNEI come from the germline V gene. The CDR3 extends over 14 amino acids. The CDR3 DNA reads TGTGCCAGCAACCGCGAGGTTGGGACCGGGGAGCTGTTTTTT. As protein: CASNREVGTGELFF.

The chain recombines TRBV5-1 with TRBJ2-5; D gene unclear. Germline loops: CDR1 SGHRS, CDR2 YFSETQ. V dropped 3 bases and J dropped 1 base, with 10 bases sitting between them. The CDR3 extends over 14 amino acids. In DNA form, the CDR3 reads TGCGCCAGCAGCTCTAACGCCGTCCAAGAGACCCAGTACTTC. It codes for CASSSNAVQETQYF.

The chain links TRBV5-1 to TRBJ2-2, with D unclear. The CDR3 contains 13 residues. CDR1 and CDR2 (germline): SGHRS, YFSETQ. Trimming took off 4 bases at V and 9 bases at J, with 13 bases between the two ends. The CDR3 region has the DNA TGCGCCAGCAGCCCTTTTCCGGGCCGGGAGCTGTTTTTT. Residues: CASSPFPGRELFF.

The genes are TRBV4-1 and TRBJ2-5; 8 bases map to TRBD1. With V trimmed by 1 base and J by 5 bases, 0 bases remained unmatched. Per germline, CDR1 MGHRA and CDR2 YSYEKL. This CDR3 is built from 13 residues. CDR3 amino acids: CASSQGQGETQYF. The CDR3 DNA is TGCGCCAGCAGCCAAGGACAGGGGGAGACCCAGTACTTC.

The chain links TRBV5-1 to TRBJ2-5; TRBD1 matches 10 bases. The CDR3 is 15 amino acids. CDR1 is SGHRS, CDR2 YFSETQ, per germline. V lost 3 bases, J lost 2 bases, and 4 bases stayed unmatched. CDR3 amino acids: CASSWGDRGQETQYF. As DNA, the CDR3 is TGCGCCAGCAGCTGGGGGGACAGGGGACAAGAGACCCAGTACTTC.

The V call is TRBV9, the J call TRBJ1-5, with D perhaps matching TRBD1 (5 bases). Germline V lookup: CDR1 SGDLS, CDR2 YYNGEE. The CDR3 runs 13 residues. V shed 10 bases and J shed 4 bases, with 15 bases lying between them. The DNA of the CDR3 is TGTGCCTCCTCCCAAGGGGTAAATCAGCCCCAGCATTTT. It encodes CASSQGVNQPQHF.

This clone was seen a single time. The chain combines TRBV6-5 with TRBJ1-3, with D perhaps matching TRBD1 (5 bases). This CDR3 contains 14 residues. The germline V gene encodes CDR1 MNHEY and CDR2 SVGAGI. V lost 5 bases, J lost 9 bases, and 17 bases lay in between. The CDR3: CASSVGPPAFTIYF. The CDR3 coding sequence is TGTGCCAGCAGTGTGGGGCCACCGGCGTTCACCATATATTTT.

The rearrangement uses TRBV7-2 and TRBJ2-1, with 7 nucleotides matching TRBD2. The CDR3 length is 17 residues. Germline V CDR1 and CDR2: SGHTA, FQGNSA. The trim removed 5 bases at V and 0 bases at J, leaving 10 bases unmatched. The CDR3 sequence: CASSPSGGSGSYNEQFF. The CDR3 bases are TGTGCCAGCAGCCCCTCCGGCGGGAGCGGCTCCTACAATGAGCAGTTCTTC.

The DNA for the CDR3 is TGTGCCAGCAGGAAAGGTGGTGAGCTCTACGAGCAGTACTTC. Translated: CASRKGGELYEQYF. The chain is built from TRBV5-4 and TRBJ2-7, with D uncertain. Germline CDR1 reads SGHNT; CDR2 reads YYREEE (reference sequence). V lost 5 bases and J lost 3, with 15 bases in between. This CDR3 contains 14 residues.

V is TRBV14 and J is TRBJ2-5, with unresolved D. V was pared by 4 bases and J by 5 bases, with 20 bases between. This CDR3 spans 16 amino acids. Germline V gene lookup returns CDR1 SGHDN and CDR2 FVKESK. CDR3 coding DNA: TGTGCCAGCAGCCCCATTTGTGATAGGATTAGTGAGACCCAGTACTTC. The encoded protein is CASSPICDRISETQYF.